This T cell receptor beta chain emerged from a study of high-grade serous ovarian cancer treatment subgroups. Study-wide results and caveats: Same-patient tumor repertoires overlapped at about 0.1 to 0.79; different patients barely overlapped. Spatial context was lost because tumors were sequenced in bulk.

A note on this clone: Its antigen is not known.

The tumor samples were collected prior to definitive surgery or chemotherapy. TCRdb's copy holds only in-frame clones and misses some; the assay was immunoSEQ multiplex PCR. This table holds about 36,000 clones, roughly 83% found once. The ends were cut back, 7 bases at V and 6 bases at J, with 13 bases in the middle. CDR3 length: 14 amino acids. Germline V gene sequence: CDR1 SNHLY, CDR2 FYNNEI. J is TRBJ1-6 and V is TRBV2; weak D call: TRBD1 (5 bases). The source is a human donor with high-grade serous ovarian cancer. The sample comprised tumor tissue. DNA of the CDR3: TGTGCCAGCATAGCAGGGCAGCTTAATTCACCCCTCCACTTT. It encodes CASIAGQLNSPLHF.